Listed here are 22 T cell receptor beta chains from one sample, sequenced in a study of cytomegalovirus exposure and HLA in healthy donors. 13 Jbeta primers and 60 Vbeta primers were used for the PCR. The protocol was immunoSEQ multiplex PCR, while the TCRdb copy is restricted to in-frame clones and leaves out a portion. The data hold about 140,000 clones, with approximately 70% observed a single time. Sequenced sample: PBMCs. Every receptor here comes from a woman between 35 and 50 years old in good health and CMV-seronegative.

This clone was counted once. The gene calls are TRBV2 and TRBJ1-2, with TRBD1 as a possible D gene (6 bases). Germline V gene lookup returns CDR1 SNHLY and CDR2 FYNNEI. Trimming stripped 5 bases from V and 5 bases from J, with 9 bases between. There are 12 residues in the CDR3. The CDR3 sequence is CASSRDIYGYTF. The CDR3 DNA sequence: TGTGCCAGCAGTCGGGACATTTATGGCTACACCTTC.

The chain is built from TRBV4-1 and TRBJ2-2; D might be TRBD2 (5 bases). This CDR3 is built from 14 residues. Germline V gene lookup returns CDR1 MGHRA and CDR2 YSYEKL. With 4 bases removed from V and 6 bases from J, the gap between germline ends came to 12 bases. DNA of the CDR3: TGCGCCAGCAGCCGCTCGGGAAGCGCCGGGGAGCTGTTTTTT. It specifies CASSRSGSAGELFF.

This clone occurred once. Mismatch with germline at one junction end may stem from a read error. The J gene is TRBJ1-1, the V gene TRBV10-3; D is unclear. The CDR3 is 13 residues long. CDR1 is ENHRY, CDR2 SYGVKD, per germline. The DNA of the CDR3 is TGTGCCATCAGTGATGATATTGACACTGAGGCTTTCTTT. Translating gives CAISDDIDTEAFF.

This chain joins TRBV5-4 and TRBJ1-2; 7 nucleotides line up with TRBD1. The junction had 6 bases not matched to a gene; V was cut back by 2 bases and J by 5 bases. The CDR3 has 14 amino acids. Germline V CDR1 and CDR2: SGHNT, YYREEE (reference sequence). The CDR3 reads CASSFLTGEYGYTF. The CDR3 DNA reads as TGTGCCAGCAGCTTCCTCACAGGGGAATATGGCTACACCTTC.

This chain uses TRBV6-5 with TRBJ2-5, with D possibly TRBD2 on 6 matching bases. Germline CDR1 MNHEY, CDR2 SVGAGI. The CDR3 has 14 residues. V was cut by 6 bases and J by 11 bases, with 22 bases left in between. The CDR3 region is CASRAGTGLRRQYF. The CDR3 DNA follows: TGTGCCAGCAGGGCCGGGACGGGACTTAGGCGGCAGTACTTC.

The chain joins TRBV5-1 to TRBJ1-1; D may be TRBD1 (5 bases). CDR3 size: 14 residues. Germline V lookup: CDR1 SGHRS, CDR2 YFSETQ. Trimming took 3 bases from V and 0 from J, leaving 9 bases between them. The CDR3 DNA reads TGCGCCAGCAGCTCAGACAGCATGAACACTGAAGCTTTCTTT. Translation gives CASSSDSMNTEAFF.

V is TRBV5-4 and J is TRBJ2-7, with 7 bases identical to TRBD1. The V segment lost 2 bases and the J segment 6 bases; nucleotides outside the gene matches: 2. This CDR3 is 12 amino acids long. Germline V gene lookup returns CDR1 SGHNT and CDR2 YYREEE (reference sequence). CDR3 in amino acids: CASSFRTGEQYF. Written as DNA, the CDR3 is TGTGCCAGCAGCTTTCGGACAGGCGAGCAGTACTTC. Complete variable domain (other parts from reference TRBV5-4 and TRBJ2-7): ETGVTQSPTHLIKTRGQQVTLRCSSQSGHNTVSWYQQALGQGPQFIFQYYREEENGRGNFPPRFSGLQFPNYSSELNVNALELDDSALYLCASSFRTGEQYFGPGTRLTVT.

This chain links TRBV25-1 with TRBJ1-2, with 9 bases matching TRBD1. V trimming: 4 bases; J trimming: 8 bases; junction bases outside the gene matches: 2. Germline V gene sequence: CDR1 MGHDK, CDR2 SYGVNS. The CDR3 is made up of 12 amino acids. CDR3 DNA: TGTGCCAGCAGTGGTGGGACAGGGGGCTACACCTTC. Protein sequence: CASSGGTGGYTF.

This clone was seen a few times. The J gene is TRBJ1-6, the V gene TRBV2, with TRBD1 matching over 8 bases. CDR3 size: 14 residues. The V segment lost 4 bases and the J segment 9 bases; nucleotides outside the gene matches: 5. Germline-derived CDR1 and CDR2 are SNHLY and FYNNEI. The CDR3 nucleotides read TGTGCCAGCAGTGTCTTTACAGGGGGTTCACCCCTCCACTTT. Residues: CASSVFTGGSPLHF.

The rearrangement uses TRBV28 and TRBJ1-2; 8 nucleotides align to TRBD1. The CDR3 sequence is 13 residues long. J was trimmed by 7 bases and V by 7 bases; bases with no gene match: 8. Germline V gene data show CDR1 as MDHEN and CDR2 as SYDVKM. CDR3 sequence: CASKGQGAFGYTF. CDR3 DNA sequence: TGTGCCAGCAAGGGGCAGGGGGCTTTTGGCTACACCTTC.

The genes are TRBV4-2 and TRBJ2-2; D is perhaps TRBD1 (7 bases). Germline V gives CDR1 LGHNA, CDR2 YNFKEQ. The CDR3 is 19 amino acids. Trimming removed 4 bases at V and 2 bases at J, with 23 bases between. The CDR3 DNA sequence: TGTGCCAGCAGCCCACAGGAGGGGGCCGCGACAGATAACACCGGGGAGCTGTTTTTT. Protein: CASSPQEGAATDNTGELFF.

CDR3 coding DNA: TGTGCCAGCAGTCAGGACAGGGGTCTAGTTCGGGCTTTCTTT. Amino acid sequence: CASSQDRGLVRAFF. The chain carries TRBV7-2 and TRBJ1-1; 9 bases agree with TRBD1. This CDR3 is built from 14 residues. The junction had 13 bases not matched to a gene; V was cut back by 6 bases and J by 11 bases. In germline, CDR1 is SGHTA, CDR2 FQGNSA.

J is TRBJ1-2 and V is TRBV4-1, with D possibly TRBD1 on 5 matching bases. Per germline, CDR1 MGHRA and CDR2 YSYEKL. Between the trimmed V and J ends, which lost 0 bases and 4 bases, there was a span of 15 bases. The length of the CDR3 is 16 residues. As DNA, the CDR3 is TGCGCCAGCAGCCAAGAGGCAGGGTCCCCCGTCTATGGCTACACCTTC. Encoded protein: CASSQEAGSPVYGYTF.

The rearrangement joins TRBV4-2 to TRBJ2-1, with a tentative D call TRBD1 (5 bases). Trimming removed 4 bases from V and 5 bases from J, with 15 bases in between. The CDR3 is 15 amino acids. The germline V gene has CDR1 LGHNA and CDR2 YNFKEQ. CDR3 bases: TGTGCCAGCAGCCTGCAGGGTGGATGGAACAATGAGCAGTTCTTC. It translates to CASSLQGGWNNEQFF.

The chain uses TRBV18 and TRBJ2-1; 8 bases are shared with TRBD1. The CDR3 is 16 residues long. Germline assignment: CDR1 KGHSH and CDR2 LQKENI. The J segment lost 4 bases and the V segment lost 3 bases, leaving 8 bases of the junction unmatched. CDR3 protein: CASSPGERTGYNEQFF. The CDR3 nucleotides are TGTGCCAGCTCACCCGGTGAACGGACAGGGTACAATGAGCAGTTCTTC.

Regarding this clone: Other DNA sequences within the sample encode an identical CDR3. The chain has TRBV6-6 and TRBJ1-1; D call uncertain. Germline V lookup: CDR1 MNHNY, CDR2 SVGAGI (reference sequence). V was pared by 2 bases and J by 3 bases, with 7 bases between. This CDR3 has 13 residues. DNA of the CDR3: TGTGCCAGCAGTTACAGAGAGGACACTGAAGCTTTCTTT. The encoded protein is CASSYREDTEAFF.

The gene calls are TRBV7-9 and TRBJ1-6, with D possibly being TRBD1 (5 bases). Trimming pared 0 bases from V and 6 bases from J, leaving 15 bases between. CDR1 SEHNR and CDR2 FQNEAQ come from the germline V gene (reference sequence). The CDR3 has 17 residues. As DNA, the CDR3 is TGTGCCAGCAGCTTAGCTTTCAGGGCTCAGGGTAATTCACCCCTCCACTTT. Residues: CASSLAFRAQGNSPLHF.

A few counts support this clone. This sequence joins TRBV16 and TRBJ1-1, with TRBD1 matching 8 bases. The CDR3 has 13 residues. The V and J ends lost 6 bases and 5 bases, in that order; junction bases with no gene match: 5. Germline loops: CDR1 KGHSY, CDR2 FQNENV. The CDR3 DNA sequence: TGTGCCAGCAGTACCACAGGGGGGACTGAAGCTTTCTTT. Protein: CASSTTGGTEAFF.

This clone was observed a handful of times. The V call is TRBV5-1, the J call TRBJ2-7, with 11 bases lining up with TRBD1. The CDR3 spans 15 residues. V lost 3 bases to trimming and J lost 4 bases; unmatched junction nucleotides: 6. CDR1 is SGHRS, CDR2 YFSETQ, per germline. In nucleotides, the CDR3 is TGCGCCAGCAGCTGGGCCCGGGACAGGGGGTACGAGCAGTACTTC. It yields the protein CASSWARDRGYEQYF.

This chain links TRBV7-2 with TRBJ2-3; TRBD1 matches 8 bases. The CDR3 sequence is 17 residues long. The germline gives CDR1 SGHTA, CDR2 FQGNSA. Losses at the gene ends were 1 base for V and 6 bases for J; bases not matched to a gene: 12. The CDR3 DNA follows: TGTGCCAGCAGCTTAGGACAGGGGATGAATAAAATGGATACGCAGTATTTT. Its translation is CASSLGQGMNKMDTQYF.

The chain employs TRBV4-2 and TRBJ2-7; D gene ambiguous. Germline-derived CDR1 and CDR2 are LGHNA and YNFKEQ. Trimming removed 3 bases from V and 0 bases from J, with 12 bases in between. The CDR3 consists of 15 residues. As DNA, the CDR3 is TGTGCCAGCAGCCAGACTTCGACCGACTCCTACGAGCAGTACTTC. Amino acid sequence: CASSQTSTDSYEQYF.

The chain uses TRBV4-1 and TRBJ2-1; the match to TRBD2 covers 9 bases. This CDR3 comprises 15 residues. The germline gives CDR1 MGHRA, CDR2 YSYEKL. Losses at the gene ends were 1 base for V and 8 bases for J; bases not matched to a gene: 6. The CDR3 DNA reads as TGCGCCAGCAGCCAAGTTTCAACTAGCGGGCATGAGCAGTTCTTC. Translated, it gives CASSQVSTSGHEQFF.